This T cell receptor beta chain was found in a study of blood T cell repertoires in COVID-19. Study-level information: Researchers got acute and convalescent COVID-19 samples from the United States, Italy and Spain.

Produced via immunoSEQ multiplex PCR; TCRdb's table is partial and in-frame only. The sample lists about 100,000 clones; nearly 90% were seen once. V gave up 4 bases and J gave up 0 bases; unmatched junction bases: 5. CDR3 length equals 15 residues. Germline V gene data show CDR1 as SGHNT and CDR2 as YYREEE (reference sequence). The sample consisted of peripheral blood. The TCR originated in an older woman with acute or convalescent COVID-19. The V and J genes are TRBV5-4 and TRBJ2-3, with TRBD2 matching 7 bases. The CDR3 DNA sequence: TGTGCCAGCAGCGAAAGCGGGATCAGCACAGATACGCAGTATTTT. Encoded protein: CASSESGISTDTQYF.